These 17 T cell receptor beta chains originate from one sample sequenced in a study of blood T cell repertoires in COVID-19. The method was immunoSEQ multiplex PCR; TCRdb's version includes in-frame clones alone and lacks a portion of them. Among roughly 55,000 clones listed, 87% were seen once. The sequenced sample consisted of peripheral blood. The receptors come from a man aged 55 to 70 with active or convalescent COVID-19.

This rearrangement joins TRBV7-9 to TRBJ1-1; 8 nucleotides agree with TRBD1. The CDR3 sequence is 15 residues long. Per germline, CDR1 SEHNR and CDR2 FQNEAQ (reference sequence). The junction had 10 bases not matched to a gene; V was cut back by 5 bases and J by 5 bases. The DNA for the CDR3 is TGTGCCAGCAGCACTAGACAGGGGACGGGAACTGAAGCTTTCTTT. Amino acid sequence: CASSTRQGTGTEAFF.

The J gene is TRBJ1-5, the V gene TRBV5-6, with D possibly TRBD1 on 6 matching bases. This CDR3 is built from 14 residues. CDR1 and CDR2 from the germline V gene are SGHDT and YYEEEE. V lost 4 bases and J lost 7, with 15 bases in between. DNA for the CDR3: TGTGCCAGCAGCAAAACAGGGAATGAACAGCCCCAGCATTTT. It is translated as CASSKTGNEQPQHF. The full variable domain, in which reference TRBV5-6 and TRBJ1-5 provide the parts outside the CDR3, is DAGVTQSPTHLIKTRGQQVTLRCSPKSGHDTVSWYQQALGQGPQFIFQYYEEEERQRGNFPDRFSGHQFPNYSSELNVNALLLGDSALYLCASSKTGNEQPQHFGDGTRLSIL.

The rearrangement joins TRBV29-1 to TRBJ2-3; TRBD1 matches at 9 bases. This CDR3 has 15 amino acids. Germline CDR1 SQVTM, CDR2 ANQGSEA. The ends lost 2 bases at V and 4 bases at J; junction bases unmatched: 7. The DNA of the CDR3 is TGCAGCGTTGAACTACACAGGGGGCTTGCAGATACGCAGTATTTT. Residues: CSVELHRGLADTQYF.

The chain recombines TRBV2 with TRBJ2-2; weak D call: TRBD1 (6 bases). CDR3 length equals 15 residues. Trimming took 6 bases from V and 5 from J, leaving 16 bases between them. CDR1 is SNHLY and CDR2 is FYNNEI in the germline V gene. CDR3 DNA sequence: TGTGCCAGCAGGAGGGATCAGGGGCGGACCGGGGAGCTGTTTTTT. It codes for CASRRDQGRTGELFF.

This chain connects TRBV19 to TRBJ1-2; D remains unclear. V lost 6 bases to trimming and J lost 3 bases, with 14 bases between them. This CDR3 region has 14 residues. Germline lookup yields CDR1 LNHDA and CDR2 SQIVND (reference sequence). CDR3 bases: TGTGCCAGTAGCGTCCCCCAGGCATACTATGGCTACACCTTC. It yields the protein CASSVPQAYYGYTF.

The chain has TRBV2 and TRBJ2-1, with D perhaps matching TRBD1 (8 bases). The CDR3 runs 13 residues. V gave up 6 bases and J gave up 9 bases, with 15 bases separating them. CDR1 and CDR2 from the germline V gene are SNHLY and FYNNEI. DNA for the CDR3: TGTGCCAGCAGCACAGGGGGGGCCATTGAGCAGTTCTTC. It is translated as CASSTGGAIEQFF.

The chain combines TRBV11-1 with TRBJ1-1, with 9 bases identical to TRBD1. The CDR3 contains 16 residues. In germline, CDR1 is SGHAT, CDR2 FQDESV (reference sequence). Trimming removed 4 bases from V and 3 bases from J; junction bases left unmatched: 9. This CDR3 reads CASSSRTGALDTEAFF. As DNA, the CDR3 is TGTGCCAGCAGCTCCCGGACAGGGGCGTTGGACACTGAAGCTTTCTTT.

The chain combines TRBV5-1 with TRBJ2-7; perhaps TRBD1 as D (6 bases). There are 15 residues in the CDR3. Deletions cut 0 bases from V and 2 bases from J, with 12 bases between. Looked up from germline, CDR1 is SGHRS and CDR2 is YFSETQ. Here the CDR3 reads CASSLGSGQTYEQYF. CDR3 coding DNA: TGCGCCAGCAGCTTGGGTTCCGGACAGACCTACGAGCAGTACTTC.

The chain uses TRBV19 and TRBJ1-5; a possible D gene is TRBD1 (6 bases). The CDR3 is 15 amino acids. V was clipped by 4 bases and J by 1 base, with 11 bases between them. The germline gives CDR1 LNHDA, CDR2 SQIVND (reference sequence). The CDR3 region is CASSTGTMSNQPQHF. As DNA, the CDR3 is TGTGCCAGTAGTACAGGGACAATGAGCAATCAGCCCCAGCATTTT.

The chain is built from TRBV23-1 and TRBJ2-5; D is possibly TRBD2 (5 bases). TRBV23-1 is identified as an open reading frame with a role that is uncertain. This CDR3 has 14 residues. V was shortened by 4 bases and J by 3 bases, with 12 bases between the two germline ends. CDR3 nucleotide sequence: TGCGCCAGCAGTCGGACTCGTCCTAAAGAGACCCAGTACTTC. Residues: CASSRTRPKETQYF.

The chain combines TRBV11-2 with TRBJ1-1; 12 positions agree with TRBD1. This CDR3 region has 16 residues. Germline assignment: CDR1 SGHAT and CDR2 FQNNGV. V dropped 1 base and J dropped 6; count of bases not matched to a gene: 6. The CDR3 DNA follows: TGTGCCAGCAGCTTAGCCGGGACAGGGGGCGCACCTGAAGCTTTCTTT. This sequence encodes CASSLAGTGGAPEAFF.

The table lists this clone with a count of one. The chain joins TRBV18 to TRBJ2-2, with TRBD2 matching over 13 bases. From germline, CDR1 is KGHSH and CDR2 LQKENI. The V and J ends lost 11 bases and 1 base, in that order; junction bases with no gene match: 4. The CDR3 contains 15 residues. The CDR3 nucleotides are TGTGCCTCGAGGACTAGCGGGAGGAACACCGGGGAGCTGTTTTTT. The encoded protein is CASRTSGRNTGELFF.

J is TRBJ2-1 and V is TRBV7-6; 8 bases line up with TRBD2. J was trimmed by 8 bases and V by 4 bases; bases with no gene match: 10. The CDR3 is 15 residues long. Germline V lookup: CDR1 SGHVS, CDR2 FNYEAQ. The CDR3 DNA follows: TGTGCCAGCAGCTCGGGCGGGGGGTTTTTCTATGAGCAGTTCTTC. It encodes CASSSGGGFFYEQFF.

The V and J genes are TRBV27 and TRBJ2-1, with 7 bases fitting TRBD2. From germline, CDR1 is MNHEY and CDR2 SMNVEV (reference sequence). The CDR3 is 20 residues long. J lost 0 bases, V lost 11 bases, and 25 bases had no gene match. The CDR3 nucleotides read TGTGCCCGGGCCGGGGTGGGACGGGAGGACGCGGAACCCTCCTACAATGAGCAGTTCTTC. This sequence encodes CARAGVGREDAEPSYNEQFF.

The CDR3 loop is CASSLEGRGNEQFF. CDR3 nucleotides: TGCGCCAGCAGCTTGGAAGGGCGGGGCAATGAGCAGTTCTTC. This chain links TRBV5-1 with TRBJ2-1; tentative D call: TRBD2 (6 bases). V was trimmed by 0 bases and J by 6 bases, leaving 10 bases between them. The CDR3 covers 14 residues. Looked up from germline, CDR1 is SGHRS and CDR2 is YFSETQ. The full variable domain, in which reference TRBV5-1 and TRBJ2-1 provide the parts outside the CDR3, is KAGVTQTPRYLIKTRGQQVTLSCSPISGHRSVSWYQQTPGQGLQFLFEYFSETQRNKGNFPGRFSGRQFSNSRSEMNVSTLELGDSALYLCASSLEGRGNEQFFGPGTRLTVL.

This chain connects TRBV6-5 to TRBJ1-1; D unclear. Germline-derived CDR1 and CDR2 are MNHEY and SVGAGI. The length of the CDR3 is 13 residues. V shed 6 bases and J shed 1 base, with 9 bases lying between them. The CDR3 nucleotides are TGTGCCAGCAGCAGAAGAAGGAACACTGAAGCTTTCTTT. Its protein product is CASSRRRNTEAFF.

Only a few counts were recorded for this clone. The chain links TRBV19 to TRBJ1-3; TRBD1 might be the D (6 bases). The CDR3 covers 16 residues. The germline V gene has CDR1 LNHDA and CDR2 SQIVND (reference sequence). V lost 6 bases, J lost 2 bases, and 17 bases lay in between. The CDR3 bases are TGTGCCAGTAGCCGGGGGGGCGGCGGGCCTGGAAACACCATATATTTT. It yields the protein CASSRGGGGPGNTIYF.